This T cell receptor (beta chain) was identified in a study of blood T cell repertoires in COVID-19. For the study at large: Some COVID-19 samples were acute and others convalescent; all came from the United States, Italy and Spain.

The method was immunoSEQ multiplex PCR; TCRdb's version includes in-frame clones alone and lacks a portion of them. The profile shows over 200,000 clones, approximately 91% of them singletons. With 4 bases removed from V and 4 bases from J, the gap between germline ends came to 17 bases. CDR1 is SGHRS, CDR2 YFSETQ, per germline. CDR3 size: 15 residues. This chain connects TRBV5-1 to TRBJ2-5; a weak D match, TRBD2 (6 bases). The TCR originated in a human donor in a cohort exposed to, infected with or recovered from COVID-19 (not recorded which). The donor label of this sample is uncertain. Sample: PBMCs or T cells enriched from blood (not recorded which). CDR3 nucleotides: TGCGCCAGCAGCATGGGCGTCCAGGGAGGAGAGACCCAGTACTTC. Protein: CASSMGVQGGETQYF.